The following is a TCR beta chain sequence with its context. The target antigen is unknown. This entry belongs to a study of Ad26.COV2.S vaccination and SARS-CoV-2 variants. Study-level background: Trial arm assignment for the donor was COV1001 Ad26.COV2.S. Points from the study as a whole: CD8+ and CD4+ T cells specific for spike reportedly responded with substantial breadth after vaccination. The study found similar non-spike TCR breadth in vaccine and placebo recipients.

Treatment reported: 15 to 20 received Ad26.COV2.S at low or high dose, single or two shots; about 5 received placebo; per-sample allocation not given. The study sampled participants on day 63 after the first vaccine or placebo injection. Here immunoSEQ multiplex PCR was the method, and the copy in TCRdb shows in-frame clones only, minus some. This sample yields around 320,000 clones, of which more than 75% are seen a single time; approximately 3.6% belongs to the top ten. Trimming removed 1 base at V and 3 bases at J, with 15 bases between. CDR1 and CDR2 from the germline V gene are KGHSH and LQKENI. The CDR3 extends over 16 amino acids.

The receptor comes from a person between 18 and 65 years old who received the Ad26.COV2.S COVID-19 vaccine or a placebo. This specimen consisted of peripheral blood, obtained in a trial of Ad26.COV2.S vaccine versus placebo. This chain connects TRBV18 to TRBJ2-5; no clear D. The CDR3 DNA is TGTGCCAGCTCACCACGTGTGGACGGACCGAAAGAGACCCAGTACTTC. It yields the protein CASSPRVDGPKETQYF.